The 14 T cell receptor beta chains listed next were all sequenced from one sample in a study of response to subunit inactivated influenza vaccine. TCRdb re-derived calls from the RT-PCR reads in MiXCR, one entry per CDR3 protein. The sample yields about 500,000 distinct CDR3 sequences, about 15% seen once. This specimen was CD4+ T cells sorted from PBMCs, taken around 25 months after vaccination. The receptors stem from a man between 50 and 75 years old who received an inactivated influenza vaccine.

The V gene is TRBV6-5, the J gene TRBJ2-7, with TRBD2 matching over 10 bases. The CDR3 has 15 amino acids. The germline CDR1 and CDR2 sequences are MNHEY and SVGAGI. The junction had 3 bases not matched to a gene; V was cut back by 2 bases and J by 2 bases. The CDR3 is CASSYVAGGTYEQYF. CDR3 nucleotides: TGTGCCAGCAGTTACGTAGCGGGAGGAACCTACGAGCAGTACTTC.

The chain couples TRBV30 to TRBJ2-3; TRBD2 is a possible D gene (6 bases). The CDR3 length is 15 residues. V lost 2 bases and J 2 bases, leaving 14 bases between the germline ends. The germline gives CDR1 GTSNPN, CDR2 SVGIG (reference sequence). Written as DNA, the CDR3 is TGTGCCTGGAGTATGGGGACTCAGAACACAGATACGCAGTATTTT. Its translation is CAWSMGTQNTDTQYF.

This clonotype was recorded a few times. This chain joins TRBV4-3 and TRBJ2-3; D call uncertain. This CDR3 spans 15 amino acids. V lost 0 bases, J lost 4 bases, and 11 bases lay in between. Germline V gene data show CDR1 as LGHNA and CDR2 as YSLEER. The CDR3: CASSQDQLFADTQYF. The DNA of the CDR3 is TGCGCCAGCAGCCAAGATCAGCTATTCGCAGATACGCAGTATTTT.

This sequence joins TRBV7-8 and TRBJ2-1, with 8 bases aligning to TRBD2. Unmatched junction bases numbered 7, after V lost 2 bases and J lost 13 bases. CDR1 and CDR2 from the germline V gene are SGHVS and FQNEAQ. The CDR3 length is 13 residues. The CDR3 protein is CASSLLSSGGQFF. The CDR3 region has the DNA TGTGCCAGCAGCTTACTATCCAGCGGGGGCCAGTTCTTC.

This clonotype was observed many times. CDR3 nucleotide sequence: TGTGCCAGCAGTTTATCGCCGCGGGGGGTCAGGCCCTACAATGAGCAGTTCTTC. This encodes CASSLSPRGVRPYNEQFF. The V and J genes are TRBV27 and TRBJ2-1, with 8 bases fitting TRBD2. V shed 0 bases, J shed 2 bases, and the junction held 9 bases outside the gene matches. The CDR3 is 18 amino acids. Germline CDR1 and CDR2: MNHEY and SMNVEV (reference sequence).

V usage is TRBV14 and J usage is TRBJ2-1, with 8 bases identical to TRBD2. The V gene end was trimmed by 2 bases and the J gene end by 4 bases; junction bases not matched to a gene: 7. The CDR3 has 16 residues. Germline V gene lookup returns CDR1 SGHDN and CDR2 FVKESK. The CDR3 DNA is TGTGCCAGCAGCCAATTTGGGACTAGAGGGTACAATGAGCAGTTCTTC. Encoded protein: CASSQFGTRGYNEQFF.

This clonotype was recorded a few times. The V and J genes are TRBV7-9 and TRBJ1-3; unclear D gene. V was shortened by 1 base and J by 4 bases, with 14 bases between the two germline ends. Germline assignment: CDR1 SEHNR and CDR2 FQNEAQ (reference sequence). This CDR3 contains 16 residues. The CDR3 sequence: CASSLVGRNVGNTIYF. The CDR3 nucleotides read TGTGCCAGCAGCTTAGTCGGCAGGAACGTAGGAAACACCATATATTTT.

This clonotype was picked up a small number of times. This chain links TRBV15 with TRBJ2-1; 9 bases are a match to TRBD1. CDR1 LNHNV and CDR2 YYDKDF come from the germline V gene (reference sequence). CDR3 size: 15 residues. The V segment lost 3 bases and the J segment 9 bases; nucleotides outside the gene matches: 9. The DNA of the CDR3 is TGTGCCACCAGCAGTATACCGGGACAGGGTGGTGAGCAGTTCTTC. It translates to CATSSIPGQGGEQFF.

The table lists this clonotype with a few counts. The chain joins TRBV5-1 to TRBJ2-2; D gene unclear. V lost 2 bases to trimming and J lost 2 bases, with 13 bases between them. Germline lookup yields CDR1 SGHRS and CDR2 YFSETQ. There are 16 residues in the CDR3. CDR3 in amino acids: CASSFLGGANTGELFF. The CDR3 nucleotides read TGCGCCAGCAGCTTCTTGGGCGGAGCAAACACCGGGGAGCTGTTTTTT.

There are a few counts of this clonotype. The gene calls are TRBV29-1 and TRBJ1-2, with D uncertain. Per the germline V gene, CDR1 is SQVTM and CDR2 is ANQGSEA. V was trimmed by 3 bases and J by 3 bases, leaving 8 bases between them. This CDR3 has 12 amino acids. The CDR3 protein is CSVEALHYGYTF. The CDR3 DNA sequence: TGCAGCGTTGAGGCCCTGCACTATGGCTACACCTTC.

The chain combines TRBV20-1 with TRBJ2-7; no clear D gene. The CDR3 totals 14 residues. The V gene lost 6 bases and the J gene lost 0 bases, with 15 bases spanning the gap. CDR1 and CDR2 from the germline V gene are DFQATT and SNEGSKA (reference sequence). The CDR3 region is CSAPEDPSSYEQYF. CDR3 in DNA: TGCAGTGCGCCCGAGGACCCAAGCTCCTACGAGCAGTACTTC.

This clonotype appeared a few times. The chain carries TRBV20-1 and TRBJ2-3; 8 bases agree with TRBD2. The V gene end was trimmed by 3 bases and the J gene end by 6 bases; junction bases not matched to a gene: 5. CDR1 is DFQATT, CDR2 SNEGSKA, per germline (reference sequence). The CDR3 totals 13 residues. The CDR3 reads CSASGGADDTQYF. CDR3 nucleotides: TGCAGTGCTAGCGGGGGGGCCGATGATACGCAGTATTTT.

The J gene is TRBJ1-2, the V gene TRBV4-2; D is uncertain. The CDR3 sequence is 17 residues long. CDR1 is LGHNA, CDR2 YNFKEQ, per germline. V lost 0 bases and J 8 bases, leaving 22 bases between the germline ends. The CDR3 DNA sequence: TGTGCCAGCAGCCAAGATATCTCGGGCGTCCGGGAAGGGGGCTACACCTTC. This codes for CASSQDISGVREGGYTF.

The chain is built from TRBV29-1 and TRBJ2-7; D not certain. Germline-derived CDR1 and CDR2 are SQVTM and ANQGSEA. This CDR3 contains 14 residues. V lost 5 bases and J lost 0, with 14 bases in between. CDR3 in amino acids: CSVYQTESSYEQYF. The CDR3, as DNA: TGCAGCGTTTACCAGACGGAAAGCTCCTACGAGCAGTACTTC.